These 22 T cell receptor beta chains share one sample of origin, sequenced in a study of shared clonotypes between healthy human individuals. Libraries were prepared by immunoSEQ multiplex PCR; TCRdb keeps only in-frame clonotypes and omits some of them. The sample holds around 2.1 million clones, approximately 94% seen once. CD45RO-negative, CCR7-selected cells formed the naive CD8 fraction, which excluded terminally differentiated effector memory CD45RA+ cells. Sequencing used naive CD8+ T cells from PBMCs. All receptors come from a man aged 18 to 29 in good health. Some clones in this sample may be carry-over from other donors' samples.

The count of this clone is one. The V gene is TRBV11-2, the J gene TRBJ2-1, with D perhaps matching TRBD1 or TRBD2 (5 bases each). The CDR3 covers 17 residues. Germline CDR1 is SGHAT and CDR2 is FQNNGV. Trimming removed 4 bases from V and 0 bases from J, with 16 bases in between. CDR3 loop: CASSSTWGTYSYNEQFF. For the CDR3, the DNA is TGTGCCAGCAGCTCTACCTGGGGGACCTACTCCTACAATGAGCAGTTCTTC.

The CDR3 nucleotides are TGTGCCAGCAGCTGGACGAAGAGAAGTGTATACTACGAGCAGTACTTC. Amino acids: CASSWTKRSVYYEQYF. The gene calls are TRBV6-6 and TRBJ2-7; no firm D call. This CDR3 is 16 amino acids long. Per germline, CDR1 MNHNY and CDR2 SVGAGI (reference sequence). V was clipped by 6 bases and J by 3 bases, with 21 bases between them.

The chain joins TRBV6-1 to TRBJ2-5; D call uncertain. Germline CDR1 and CDR2: MNHNS and SASEGT. The CDR3 runs to 15 residues. Trimming shortened V by 3 bases and J by 0 bases, and 11 bases separated the two germline ends. CDR3 bases: TGTGCCAGCAGTGATCGCGACAACTACCAAGAGACCCAGTACTTC. Translating gives CASSDRDNYQETQYF.

This chain joins TRBV9 and TRBJ2-5, with D maybe TRBD2 (6 bases). Germline lookup yields CDR1 SGDLS and CDR2 YYNGEE. V was trimmed by 6 bases and J by 2 bases, leaving 14 bases between them. The CDR3 length is 14 residues. CDR3 nucleotide sequence: TGTGCCAGCAACGTTGGGGGGACTCAAGAGACCCAGTACTTC. Translating gives CASNVGGTQETQYF.

CDR3 amino acids: CASSVTSQSTDTQYF. For the CDR3, the DNA is TGTGCCAGCTCAGTTACTAGTCAGAGCACAGATACGCAGTATTTT. The V call is TRBV6-5, the J call TRBJ2-3, with a tentative D call TRBD2 (5 bases). Germline V CDR1 and CDR2: MNHEY, SVGAGI. V lost 8 bases and J lost 0, with 15 bases in between. The CDR3 sequence is 15 residues long.

A word on this clone: The identical CDR3 is also encoded by other nucleotide sequences in the sample. This chain connects TRBV7-9 to TRBJ1-1; D is ambiguous. V was shortened by 8 bases and J by 0 bases, with 7 bases between the two germline ends. The germline gives CDR1 SEHNR, CDR2 FQNEAQ (reference sequence). The CDR3 runs 12 residues. This CDR3 reads CASLEMNTEAFF. In DNA form, the CDR3 reads TGTGCCAGCCTGGAGATGAACACTGAAGCTTTCTTT.

This chain links TRBV19 with TRBJ1-1, with D unclear. The CDR3 consists of 15 residues. V was shortened by 2 bases and J by 0 bases, with 10 bases between the two germline ends. The germline V gene has CDR1 LNHDA and CDR2 SQIVND (reference sequence). This CDR3 reads CASSISYVLNTEAFF. CDR3 nucleotide sequence: TGTGCCAGTAGTATATCGTACGTTTTGAACACTGAAGCTTTCTTT.

The rearrangement joins TRBV27 to TRBJ2-7, with D possibly matching TRBD2 (6 bases). The ends were cut back, 8 bases at V and 2 bases at J, with 10 bases in the middle. CDR1 is MNHEY, CDR2 SMNVEV, per germline (reference sequence). This CDR3 is 12 amino acids long. The chain's CDR3 is CASAGSPYEQYF. CDR3 coding DNA: TGTGCCAGCGCGGGGTCCCCCTACGAGCAGTACTTC.

V and J are TRBV14 and TRBJ1-1; weak D call: TRBD1 (6 bases). CDR1 and CDR2 from the germline V gene are SGHDN and FVKESK. Between the trimmed V and J ends, which lost 10 bases and 6 bases, there was a span of 24 bases. The CDR3 sequence is 15 residues long. The CDR3 DNA reads TGTGCCACACACTCCTCCGGGACACGGATGTCTGAAGCTTTCTTT. It encodes CATHSSGTRMSEAFF.

The CDR3 protein is CASSFWDSNQPQHF. In DNA, the CDR3 is TGTGCCAGCAGCTTCTGGGATAGCAATCAGCCCCAGCATTTT. The V call is TRBV7-2, the J call TRBJ1-5; no firm D call. Germline V gene sequence: CDR1 SGHTA, CDR2 FQGNSA. The CDR3 runs 14 residues. V lost 3 bases and J lost 0, with 6 bases in between.

The chain links TRBV7-2 to TRBJ2-3; D is undetermined. The CDR3 loop spans 16 amino acids. V lost 2 bases and J lost 2, with 14 bases in between. Per the germline V gene, CDR1 is SGHTA and CDR2 is FQGNSA. As DNA, the CDR3 is TGTGCCAGCAGCTTAAAGCTTCGTGGCACCACAGATACGCAGTATTTT. It is translated as CASSLKLRGTTDTQYF.

The chain carries TRBV7-8 and TRBJ2-7; 8 bases are a match to TRBD2. Per germline, CDR1 SGHVS and CDR2 FQNEAQ. The junction had 11 bases not matched to a gene; V was cut back by 1 base and J by 3 bases. CDR3 length: 17 residues. The CDR3 reads CASSLERREVGGYEQYF. The CDR3 DNA is TGTGCCAGCAGCTTAGAGAGGCGGGAGGTGGGGGGCTACGAGCAGTACTTC.

The V gene is TRBV27, the J gene TRBJ1-1; tentative D call: TRBD1 (6 bases). Germline values: CDR1 MNHEY, CDR2 SMNVEV (reference sequence). With 6 bases removed from V and 2 bases from J, the gap between germline ends came to 19 bases. The length of the CDR3 is 16 residues. Here the CDR3 reads CASSHLTPTGNTEAFF. CDR3 nucleotide sequence: TGTGCCAGCAGCCATCTAACCCCGACAGGAAACACTGAAGCTTTCTTT.

The rearrangement joins TRBV4-1 to TRBJ2-7; no clear D gene. V lost 4 bases to trimming and J lost 5 bases, with 21 bases between them. CDR3 length: 16 residues. The V gene's germline CDR1 is MGHRA and CDR2 YSYEKL. The CDR3 nucleotides read TGCGCCAGCAGCCCCACCAGCGCATTACTTACAGACGAGCAGTACTTC. Translated: CASSPTSALLTDEQYF.

J is TRBJ2-2 and V is TRBV6-7; 7 nucleotides match TRBD2. TRBV6-7 is noted as an ORF with a role that remains uncertain. The CDR3 consists of 15 residues. J was trimmed by 2 bases and V by 4 bases; bases with no gene match: 4. DNA of the CDR3: TGTGCCAGCAGTTCCCAGGGACTAAACACCGGGGAGCTGTTTTTT. Translation: CASSSQGLNTGELFF.

The chain is built from TRBV7-9 and TRBJ2-2; D may be TRBD1 (5 bases). Germline CDR1 SEHNR, CDR2 FQNEAQ (reference sequence). V shed 5 bases and J shed 6 bases, with 13 bases lying between them. The CDR3 loop spans 14 amino acids. CDR3 coding DNA: TGTGCCAGCAGCCTGGGTCCACAGGCCGGGGAGCTGTTTTTT. Protein sequence: CASSLGPQAGELFF. Full variable domain (remainder filled in from reference TRBV7-9 and TRBJ2-2): DTGVSQNPRHKITKRGQNVTFRCDPISEHNRLYWYRQTLGQGPEFLTYFQNEAQLEKSRLLSDRFSAERPKGSFSTLEIQRTEQGDSAMYLCASSLGPQAGELFFGEGSRLTVL.

The chain carries TRBV7-3 and TRBJ2-7; TRBD2 agrees at 11 bases. This CDR3 is built from 16 residues. Germline CDR1 and CDR2: SGHTA and FQGTGA. Trimming removed 1 base from V and 7 bases from J; junction bases left unmatched: 9. The DNA for the CDR3 is TGTGCCAGCAGCTTAAACAGACTAGCGGGACATTCGGAGCAGTACTTC. Its translation: CASSLNRLAGHSEQYF.

This sequence joins TRBV5-6 and TRBJ2-1, with 10 bases lining up with TRBD2. J was trimmed by 2 bases and V by 4 bases; bases with no gene match: 6. This CDR3 comprises 16 residues. CDR1 and CDR2 from the germline V gene are SGHDT and YYEEEE. CDR3 in DNA: TGTGCCAGCAGCCCGAACGGACTAGCGGCCTACAATGAGCAGTTCTTC. Its protein product is CASSPNGLAAYNEQFF. The whole variable domain, filled in from reference TRBV5-6 and TRBJ2-1, reads DAGVTQSPTHLIKTRGQQVTLRCSPKSGHDTVSWYQQALGQGPQFIFQYYEEEERQRGNFPDRFSGHQFPNYSSELNVNALLLGDSALYLCASSPNGLAAYNEQFFGPGTRLTVL.

The chain is built from TRBV7-8 and TRBJ1-1; TRBD1 might be the D (6 bases). In germline, CDR1 is SGHVS, CDR2 FQNEAQ. CDR3 length: 16 amino acids. V lost 5 bases, J lost 6 bases, and 22 bases lay in between. The CDR3 spells CASSPRDGGAGAEAFF. CDR3 DNA: TGTGCCAGCAGCCCCCGGGACGGCGGGGCAGGGGCTGAAGCTTTCTTT. Using reference TRBV7-8 and TRBJ1-1 for the parts outside the CDR3, the full variable domain is GAGVSQSPRYKVAKRGQDVALRCDPISGHVSLFWYQQALGQGPEFLTYFQNEAQLDKSGLPSDRFFAERPEGSVSTLKIQRTQQEDSAVYLCASSPRDGGAGAEAFFGQGTRLTVV.

This clone has a handful of counts. The CDR3 region is CSANGPNTEAFF. DNA for the CDR3: TGCAGCGCCAATGGACCCAACACTGAAGCTTTCTTT. V gene TRBV29-1 combines with J gene TRBJ1-1, with unresolved D. The CDR3 length is 12 residues. Germline-derived CDR1 and CDR2 are SQVTM and ANQGSEA. Trimming took off 7 bases at V and 2 bases at J, with 11 bases between the two ends.

The chain couples TRBV5-4 to TRBJ1-1, with D tentatively TRBD1 (5 bases). Germline CDR1 reads SGHNT; CDR2 reads YYREEE (reference sequence). The CDR3 spans 13 residues. The V gene lost 3 bases and the J gene lost 6 bases, with 12 bases spanning the gap. CDR3 in DNA: TGTGCCAGCAGCTCTGGGGCAGGGCCTGAAGCTTTCTTT. Protein sequence: CASSSGAGPEAFF.

The V gene is TRBV5-1, the J gene TRBJ2-3; perhaps TRBD2 as D (6 bases). Germline CDR1 SGHRS, CDR2 YFSETQ. The ends were cut back, 0 bases at V and 6 bases at J, with 14 bases in the middle. The CDR3 sequence is 15 residues long. CDR3 coding DNA: TGCGCCAGCAGCTTGGTGGGACTTGGAGTCGATACGCAGTATTTT. Translation: CASSLVGLGVDTQYF.